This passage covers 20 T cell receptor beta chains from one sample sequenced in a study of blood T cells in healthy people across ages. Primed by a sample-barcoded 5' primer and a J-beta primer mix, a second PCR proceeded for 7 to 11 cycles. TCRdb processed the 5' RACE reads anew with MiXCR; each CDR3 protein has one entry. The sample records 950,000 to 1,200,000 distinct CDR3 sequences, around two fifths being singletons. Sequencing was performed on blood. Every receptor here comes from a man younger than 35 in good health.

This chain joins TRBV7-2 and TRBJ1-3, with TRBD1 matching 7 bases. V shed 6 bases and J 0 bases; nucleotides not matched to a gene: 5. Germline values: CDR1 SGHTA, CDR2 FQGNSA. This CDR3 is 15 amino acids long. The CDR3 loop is CASRPQGGSGNTIYF. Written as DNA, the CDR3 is TGTGCCAGCAGACCTCAGGGGGGCTCTGGAAACACCATATATTTT.

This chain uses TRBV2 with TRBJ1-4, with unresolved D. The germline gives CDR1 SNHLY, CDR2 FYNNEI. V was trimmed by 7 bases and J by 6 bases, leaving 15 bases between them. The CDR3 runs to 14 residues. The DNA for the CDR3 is TGTGCCAGCAAAGTGGCGGTGACGGATGAAAAACTGTTTTTT. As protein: CASKVAVTDEKLFF. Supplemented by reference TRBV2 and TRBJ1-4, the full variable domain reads EPEVTQTPSHQVTQMGQEVILRCVPISNHLYFYWYRQILGQKVEFLVSFYNNEISEKSEIFDDQFSVERPDGSNFTLKIRSTKLEDSAMYFCASKVAVTDEKLFFGSGTQLSVL.

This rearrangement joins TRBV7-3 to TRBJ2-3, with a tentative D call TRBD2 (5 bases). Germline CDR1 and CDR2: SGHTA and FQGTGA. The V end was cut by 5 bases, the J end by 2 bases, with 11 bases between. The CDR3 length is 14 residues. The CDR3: CASSPGLITDTQYF. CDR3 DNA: TGTGCCAGCAGCCCAGGACTGATCACAGATACGCAGTATTTT.

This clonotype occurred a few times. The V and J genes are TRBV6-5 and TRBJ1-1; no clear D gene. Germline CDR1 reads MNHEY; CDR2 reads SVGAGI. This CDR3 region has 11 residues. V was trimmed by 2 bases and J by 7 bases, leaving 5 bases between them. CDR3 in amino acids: CASSYVGEAFF. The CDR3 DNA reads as TGTGCCAGCAGTTACGTGGGTGAAGCTTTCTTT.

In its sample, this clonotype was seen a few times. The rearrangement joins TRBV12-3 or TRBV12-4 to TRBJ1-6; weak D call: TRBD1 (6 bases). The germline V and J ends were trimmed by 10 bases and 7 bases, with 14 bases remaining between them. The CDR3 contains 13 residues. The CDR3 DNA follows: TGTGCCAATACGGACAGCCTAAATTCACCCCTCCACTTT. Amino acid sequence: CANTDSLNSPLHF.

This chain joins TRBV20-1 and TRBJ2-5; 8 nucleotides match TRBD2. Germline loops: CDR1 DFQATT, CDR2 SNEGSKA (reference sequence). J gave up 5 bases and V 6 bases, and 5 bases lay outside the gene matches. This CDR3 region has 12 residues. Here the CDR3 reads CSARTSWETQYF. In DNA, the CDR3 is TGCAGTGCCAGGACTAGCTGGGAGACCCAGTACTTC.

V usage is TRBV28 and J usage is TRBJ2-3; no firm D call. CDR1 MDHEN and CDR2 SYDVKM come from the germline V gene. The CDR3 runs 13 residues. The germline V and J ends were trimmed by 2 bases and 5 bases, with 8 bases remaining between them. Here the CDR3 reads CASSLSLLDTQYF. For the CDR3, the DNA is TGTGCCAGCAGTTTAAGCCTACTAGATACGCAGTATTTT.

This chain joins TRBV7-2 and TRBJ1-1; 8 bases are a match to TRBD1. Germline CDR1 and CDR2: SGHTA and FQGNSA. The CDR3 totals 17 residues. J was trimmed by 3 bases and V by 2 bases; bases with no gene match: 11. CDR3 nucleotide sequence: TGTGCCAGCAGCTTAATCCCACAGGGGGAAGGGGACACTGAAGCTTTCTTT. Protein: CASSLIPQGEGDTEAFF.

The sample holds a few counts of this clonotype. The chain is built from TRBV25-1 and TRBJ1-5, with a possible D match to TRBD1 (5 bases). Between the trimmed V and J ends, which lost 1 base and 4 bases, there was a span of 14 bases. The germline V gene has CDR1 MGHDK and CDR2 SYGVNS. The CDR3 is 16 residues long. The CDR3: CASSESDEAGNQPQHF. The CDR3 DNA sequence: TGTGCCAGCAGTGAATCAGATGAGGCAGGGAATCAGCCCCAGCATTTT.

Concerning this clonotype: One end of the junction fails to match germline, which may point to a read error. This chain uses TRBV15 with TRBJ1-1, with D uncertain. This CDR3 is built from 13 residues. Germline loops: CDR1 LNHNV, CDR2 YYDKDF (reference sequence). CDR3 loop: CVTSRLMNTEAFF. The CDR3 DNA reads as TGTGTCACCAGCAGATTGATGAACACTGAAGCTTTCTTT.

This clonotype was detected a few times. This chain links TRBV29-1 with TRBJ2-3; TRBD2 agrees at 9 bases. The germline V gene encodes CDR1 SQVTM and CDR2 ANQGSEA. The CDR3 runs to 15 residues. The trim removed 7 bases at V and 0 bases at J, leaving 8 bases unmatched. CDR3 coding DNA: TGCAGCGCGATCCTGACTAGCGGTAGCACAGATACGCAGTATTTT. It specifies CSAILTSGSTDTQYF.

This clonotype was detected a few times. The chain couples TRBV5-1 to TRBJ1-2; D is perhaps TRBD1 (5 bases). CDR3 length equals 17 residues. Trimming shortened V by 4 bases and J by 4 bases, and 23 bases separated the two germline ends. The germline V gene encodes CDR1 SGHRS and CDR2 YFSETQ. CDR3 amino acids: CASSPTLGEAGLYGYTF. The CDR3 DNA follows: TGCGCCAGCAGCCCTACTCTTGGAGAGGCAGGGCTCTATGGCTACACCTTC.

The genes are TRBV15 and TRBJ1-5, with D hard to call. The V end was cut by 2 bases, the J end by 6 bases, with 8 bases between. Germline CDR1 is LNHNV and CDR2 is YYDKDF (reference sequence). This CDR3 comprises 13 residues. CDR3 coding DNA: TGTGCCACCAGCAGACTCTCAACTCAGCCCCAGCATTTT. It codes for CATSRLSTQPQHF.

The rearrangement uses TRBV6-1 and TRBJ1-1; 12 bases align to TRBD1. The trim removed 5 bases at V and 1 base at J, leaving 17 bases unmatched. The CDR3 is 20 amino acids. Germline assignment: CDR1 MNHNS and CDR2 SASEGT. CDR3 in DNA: TGTGCCAGCAGTCCTTCCGGGACAGGGGGCAGAATGAGGAAGAACACTGAAGCTTTCTTT. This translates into CASSPSGTGGRMRKNTEAFF.

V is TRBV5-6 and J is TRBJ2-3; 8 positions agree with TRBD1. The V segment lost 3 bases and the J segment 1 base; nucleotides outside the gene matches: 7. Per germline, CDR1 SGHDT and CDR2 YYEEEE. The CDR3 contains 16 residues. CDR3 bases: TGTGCCAGCAGCTCCCTGGACAGGGCCGGCACAGATACGCAGTATTTT. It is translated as CASSSLDRAGTDTQYF.

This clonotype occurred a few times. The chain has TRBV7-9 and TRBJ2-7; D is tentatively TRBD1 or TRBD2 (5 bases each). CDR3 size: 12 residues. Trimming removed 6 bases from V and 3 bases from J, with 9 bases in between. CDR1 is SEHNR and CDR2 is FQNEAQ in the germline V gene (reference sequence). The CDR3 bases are TGTGCCAGCAGAGGGACGGGCTACGAGCAGTACTTC. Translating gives CASRGTGYEQYF.

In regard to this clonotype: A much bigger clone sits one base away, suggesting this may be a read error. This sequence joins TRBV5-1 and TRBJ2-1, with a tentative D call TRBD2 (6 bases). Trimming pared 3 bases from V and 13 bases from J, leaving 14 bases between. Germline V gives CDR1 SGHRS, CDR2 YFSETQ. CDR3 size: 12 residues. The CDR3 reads CASSSTRETQFF. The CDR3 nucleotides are TGCGCCAGCAGCTCGACACGGGAGACCCAGTTCTTC.

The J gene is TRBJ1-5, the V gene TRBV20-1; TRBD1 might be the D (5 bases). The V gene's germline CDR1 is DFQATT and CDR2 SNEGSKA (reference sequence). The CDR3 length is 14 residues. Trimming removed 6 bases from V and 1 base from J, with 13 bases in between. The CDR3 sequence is CSAPDSRSNQPQHF. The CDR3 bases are TGCAGTGCGCCAGACAGCCGGAGCAATCAGCCCCAGCATTTT.

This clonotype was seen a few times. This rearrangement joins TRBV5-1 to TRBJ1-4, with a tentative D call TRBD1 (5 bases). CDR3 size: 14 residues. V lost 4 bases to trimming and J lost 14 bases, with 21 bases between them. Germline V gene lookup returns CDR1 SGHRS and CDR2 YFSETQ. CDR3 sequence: CASSPEGTAVGLFF. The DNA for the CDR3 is TGCGCCAGCAGCCCCGAGGGGACGGCCGTTGGGCTGTTTTTT.

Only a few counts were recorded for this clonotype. In nucleotides, the CDR3 is TGTGCCAGCCTTCCCCCGGGACTGAGAAAAGAGACCCAGTACTTC. Translating it yields CASLPPGLRKETQYF. This chain uses TRBV6-2 or TRBV6-3 with TRBJ2-5; D perhaps matches TRBD2 (6 bases). In germline, CDR1 is MNHEY, CDR2 SVGEGT. The CDR3 sequence is 15 residues long. V gave up 8 bases and J gave up 3 bases, with 19 bases separating them.